This entry lists 5 T cell receptor beta chains sequenced from one sample in a study of OX40 agonist ivuxolimab in advanced cancers. Measured with immunoSEQ multiplex PCR; TCRdb has only the in-frame clones, and not every one. The sample yields tens of thousands of clones, 70% to 90% seen once. The specimen was CD4+ or CD8+ T cells sorted from blood, collected in a trial of the OX40 agonist ivuxolimab. These TCRs come from an adult with an advanced solid tumor such as melanoma, head and neck, liver or kidney cancer.

The table lists this clone with a count of one. The V call is TRBV7-9, the J call TRBJ2-5; 7 bases match TRBD2. The CDR3 spans 14 residues. Per the germline V gene, CDR1 is SEHNR and CDR2 is FQNEAQ (reference sequence). J gave up 5 bases and V 6 bases, and 9 bases lay outside the gene matches. The chain's CDR3 is CASSSTGTMETQYF. The CDR3 DNA reads as TGTGCCAGCAGTTCGACCGGGACTATGGAGACCCAGTACTTC.

This clone was recorded once. V gene TRBV29-1 combines with J gene TRBJ1-1; D unresolved. The germline gives CDR1 SQVTM, CDR2 ANQGSEA. The CDR3 extends over 14 amino acids. Trimming cost V 6 bases and J 1 base, with 15 bases left between them. The CDR3 here is CSVEDPSRNTEAFF. The CDR3 DNA sequence: TGCAGCGTAGAGGACCCAAGCCGGAACACTGAAGCTTTCTTT.

This chain links TRBV9 with TRBJ1-3; no definite D call. Trimming cost V 4 bases and J 3 bases, with 14 bases left between them. The length of the CDR3 is 15 residues. Germline CDR1 reads SGDLS; CDR2 reads YYNGEE. The CDR3 reads CASSNHPVGGNTIYF. CDR3 in DNA: TGTGCCAGCAGCAATCACCCGGTGGGTGGAAACACCATATATTTT. The variable domain in full, with the rest retrieved from reference TRBV9 and TRBJ1-3, is DSGVTQTPKHLITATGQRVTLRCSPRSGDLSVYWYQQSLDQGLQFLIQYYNGEERAKGNILERFSAQQFPDLHSELNLSSLELGDSALYFCASSNHPVGGNTIYFGEGSWLTVV.

The chain joins TRBV9 to TRBJ1-6, with D hard to call. The CDR3 extends over 14 amino acids. Trimming shortened V by 0 bases and J by 5 bases, and 6 bases separated the two germline ends. CDR1 and CDR2 from the germline V gene are SGDLS and YYNGEE. The DNA of the CDR3 is TGTGCCAGCAGCGTAGGGTCAGATAATTCACCCCTCCACTTT. Protein: CASSVGSDNSPLHF.

V is TRBV7-6 and J is TRBJ2-7, with 7 positions matching TRBD1. CDR1 and CDR2 (germline): SGHVS, FNYEAQ. Unmatched junction bases numbered 5, after V lost 6 bases and J lost 3 bases. The CDR3 runs to 13 residues. The CDR3 is CASSYRDSYEQYF. The CDR3 bases are TGTGCCAGCAGTTATAGGGACAGCTACGAGCAGTACTTC.